This T cell receptor beta chain was captured in a study of T cell responses to AZD1222 COVID-19 vaccine. Notes on the study in general: Among the donors, most were white British and more were female, and clonal diversity was possibly underestimated. CD4 TCRs associated with vaccination spanned spike, dominating at 160-218 and 743-854. Repertoire sampling was restricted to post-peak T cell response timepoints. Nearly half of spike-specific TCRs reportedly target unmutated variant regions.

With regard to this clone: Its antigen is not identified.

Data came from immunoSEQ multiplex PCR; TCRdb stores just in-frame clones and leaves some out. The sample records 80,000 to 100,000 clones, roughly 88% being singletons. Per the germline V gene, CDR1 is SQVTM and CDR2 is ANQGSEA. This CDR3 has 13 residues. The ends lost 4 bases at V and 1 base at J; junction bases unmatched: 0. This chain uses TRBV29-1 with TRBJ2-3, with 9 bases matching TRBD1. Sequencing used peripheral blood, obtained on day 0 of AZD1222 vaccination. The sequence derives from an adult in good health. Written as DNA, the CDR3 is TGCAGCGTTGGGACAGGGGGCACAGATACGCAGTATTTT. This sequence encodes CSVGTGGTDTQYF.